This T cell receptor (beta chain) was sequenced during a study of spatial heterogeneity in lung cancer. This clonotype was detected ten times or more. Time point noted: sample taken at primary tumor resection. Frozen PBMC, nontumor lung or tumor provided whole RNA, which was sequenced unsorted. TCRdb analysed the 5' RACE reads with MiXCR anew, one entry per CDR3 protein. Among over 50,000 distinct CDR3 sequences listed, approximately 6% were seen once. This TCR was recovered from a female donor with early-stage non-small cell lung cancer. The source was PBMCs, collected at surgery.

The CDR3: CASSLNTGGGETQYF. Written as DNA, the CDR3 is TGTGCCAGCAGCTTGAATACAGGGGGCGGCGAGACCCAGTACTTC. The genes are TRBV5-6 and TRBJ2-5; TRBD1 matches 9 bases. V shed 1 base, J shed 5 bases, and the junction held 6 bases outside the gene matches. This CDR3 comprises 15 residues. CDR1 SGHDT and CDR2 YYEEEE come from the germline V gene.